Listed here are 32 T cell receptor beta chains from one sample, sequenced in a study of Ad26.COV2.S vaccination and SARS-CoV-2 variants. Treatment here: around 19 received Ad26.COV2.S at low or high dose, single or two shots; about five received placebo; per-sample allocation not given. Specimens were obtained on day 63 following the first vaccine or placebo injection. The assay was immunoSEQ multiplex PCR, and TCRdb's table has in-frame clones only and misses some. This table has about 680,000 clones, roughly 90% appearing once. Sample: peripheral blood, taken in a trial of Ad26.COV2.S vaccine versus placebo. The receptors here all came from a person aged 18-65 years who received the Ad26.COV2.S COVID-19 vaccine or a placebo.

The chain has TRBV18 and TRBJ1-2; D unclear. The CDR3 totals 13 residues. Germline V gene sequence: CDR1 KGHSH, CDR2 LQKENI. V dropped 2 bases and J dropped 5 bases, with 9 bases sitting between them. This CDR3 reads CASSPESSYGYTF. Written as DNA, the CDR3 is TGTGCCAGCTCACCAGAGTCCTCTTATGGCTACACCTTC. The variable domain in full, completed from reference TRBV18 and TRBJ1-2, reads NAGVMQNPRHLVRRRGQEARLRCSPMKGHSHVYWYRQLPEEGLKFMVYLQKENIIDESGMPKERFSAEFPKEGPSILRIQQVVRGDSAAYFCASSPESSYGYTFGSGTRLTVV.

CDR3 amino acids: CASSFTPGSYNEQFF. In DNA form, the CDR3 reads TGCGCCAGCAGCTTCACACCGGGCTCCTACAATGAGCAGTTCTTC. The genes are TRBV5-1 and TRBJ2-1; D ambiguous. Germline V gene sequence: CDR1 SGHRS, CDR2 YFSETQ. The CDR3 loop spans 15 amino acids. The V and J ends lost 2 bases and 0 bases respectively, with 9 bases between them.

The V and J genes are TRBV29-1 and TRBJ2-3; D not certain. Germline V gives CDR1 SQVTM, CDR2 ANQGSEA. The CDR3 is 15 residues long. The V end was cut by 7 bases, the J end by 6 bases, with 23 bases between. CDR3 nucleotide sequence: TGCAGCGCCGCCCCTACCGGGTCCCCCGGGGATACGCAGTATTTT. This translates into CSAAPTGSPGDTQYF.

This chain connects TRBV6-5 to TRBJ2-7; 7 bases fit TRBD1. Germline lookup yields CDR1 MNHEY and CDR2 SVGAGI. The CDR3 contains 13 residues. V lost 5 bases to trimming and J lost 3 bases; unmatched junction nucleotides: 4. The CDR3, as DNA: TGTGCCAGCAGTACTCGACAGGGCTACGAGCAGTACTTC. It is translated as CASSTRQGYEQYF.

The chain employs TRBV5-4 and TRBJ2-5; 10 bases are a match to TRBD2. Per germline, CDR1 SGHNT and CDR2 YYREEE (reference sequence). With 1 base clipped from V and 5 bases from J, the junction kept 2 bases outside the gene matches. The CDR3 has 14 residues. In nucleotides, the CDR3 is TGTGCCAGCAGCTTGACTAGCGGGATGGAGACCCAGTACTTC. Residues: CASSLTSGMETQYF.

The chain recombines TRBV3-1 (or the pseudogene TRBV3-2) with TRBJ2-7; D is unclear. Germline lookup yields CDR1 LGHDT and CDR2 YNNKEL (reference sequence). The CDR3 loop spans 14 amino acids. V lost 1 base to trimming and J lost 7 bases, with 14 bases between them. CDR3 loop: CASSQGHGVGEQYF. CDR3 coding DNA: TGTGCCAGCAGCCAAGGCCACGGAGTGGGGGAGCAGTACTTC.

V and J are TRBV7-2 and TRBJ2-5; 9 bases match TRBD2. This CDR3 region has 14 residues. Trimming took 3 bases from V and 5 from J; bases not matched to a gene: 4. Looked up from germline, CDR1 is SGHTA and CDR2 is FQGNSA. In DNA form, the CDR3 reads TGTGCCAGCAGCTTGGGCGGGAGGGCGGAGACCCAGTACTTC. Amino acids: CASSLGGRAETQYF.

This clone came up once. The chain recombines TRBV6-6 with TRBJ2-5; 11 bases map to TRBD2. V was pared by 6 bases and J by 4 bases, with 4 bases of the junction left unmatched. The CDR3 consists of 14 residues. Germline V CDR1 and CDR2: MNHNY, SVGAGI (reference sequence). Here the CDR3 reads CASRKGLAGETQYF. CDR3 DNA: TGTGCCAGCAGAAAAGGACTAGCGGGAGAGACCCAGTACTTC.

The chain employs TRBV19 and TRBJ1-5; 9 nucleotides agree with TRBD1. CDR3 length: 16 residues. The germline CDR1 and CDR2 sequences are LNHDA and SQIVND (reference sequence). With 6 bases clipped from V and 0 bases from J, the junction kept 6 bases outside the gene matches. Written as DNA, the CDR3 is TGTGCCAGTAGCGCTCAGGGACAGGGTAGCAATCAGCCCCAGCATTTT. Residues: CASSAQGQGSNQPQHF. Combining the CDR3 with reference TRBV19 and TRBJ1-5 gives the whole variable domain DGGITQSPKYLFRKEGQNVTLSCEQNLNHDAMYWYRQDPGQGLRLIYYSQIVNDFQKGDIAEGYSVSREKKESFPLTVTSAQKNPTAFYLCASSAQGQGSNQPQHFGDGTRLSIL.

As concerns this clone: This sample also contains other DNA sequences that code for the same CDR3. CDR3 nucleotides: TGTGCCAGTAGTATAGGAGGGAATCAGCCCCAGCATTTT. Translating it yields CASSIGGNQPQHF. V and J are TRBV19 and TRBJ1-5; no firm D call. Deletions cut 1 base from V and 4 bases from J, with 5 bases between. Germline values: CDR1 LNHDA, CDR2 SQIVND (reference sequence). The CDR3 is 13 amino acids.

The chain links TRBV27 to TRBJ2-5; 8 bases map to TRBD1. Germline V gene lookup returns CDR1 MNHEY and CDR2 SMNVEV (reference sequence). The CDR3 contains 14 residues. The ends lost 2 bases at V and 5 bases at J; junction bases unmatched: 4. The CDR3 is CASSLRTGWETQYF. In DNA form, the CDR3 reads TGTGCCAGCAGTTTACGGACAGGGTGGGAGACCCAGTACTTC.

The V gene is TRBV5-1, the J gene TRBJ2-1; TRBD2 aligns across 10 bases. Germline trimming cut 1 base from V and 7 bases from J; bases unmatched to any gene: 8. The CDR3 runs 16 residues. Germline V gives CDR1 SGHRS, CDR2 YFSETQ. The CDR3 spells CASSLWASGSNNEQFF. The CDR3 DNA sequence: TGCGCCAGCAGCTTGTGGGCTAGCGGGAGTAATAATGAGCAGTTCTTC.

The sample holds a few counts of this clone. The V call is TRBV6-5, the J call TRBJ1-3; no firm D call. Germline values: CDR1 MNHEY, CDR2 SVGAGI. The CDR3 is made up of 13 amino acids. Trimming took off 8 bases at V and 1 base at J, with 9 bases between the two ends. The CDR3 loop reads CASDSGSGNTIYF. In DNA, the CDR3 is TGTGCCAGCGACTCCGGGTCTGGAAACACCATATATTTT.

The chain is built from TRBV9 and TRBJ2-7; D remains unclear. CDR3 length: 14 residues. Germline V CDR1 and CDR2: SGDLS, YYNGEE. V dropped 1 base and J dropped 2 bases, with 10 bases sitting between them. CDR3 DNA: TGTGCCAGCAGCGTACGGAGCGAAACCTACGAGCAGTACTTC. Encoded protein: CASSVRSETYEQYF.

This chain uses TRBV3-1 (or the pseudogene TRBV3-2) with TRBJ1-1, with 8 nucleotides matching TRBD1. This CDR3 spans 14 amino acids. Trimming at V came to 4 bases and at J to 7 bases, leaving 8 bases not matched to a gene. The V gene's germline CDR1 is LGHDT and CDR2 YNNKEL (reference sequence). This chain's CDR3 is CASSPLTGVFEAFF. The CDR3 region has the DNA TGTGCCAGCAGCCCCCTGACAGGGGTATTTGAAGCTTTCTTT.

This clone was recorded once. J is TRBJ2-5 and V is TRBV6-5; D may be TRBD2 (5 bases). Germline V gives CDR1 MNHEY, CDR2 SVGAGI. V shed 8 bases and J shed 1 base, with 8 bases lying between them. The CDR3 is 12 amino acids. This chain's CDR3 is CASRRRQETQYF. The CDR3 DNA sequence: TGTGCCAGCCGGAGGCGCCAAGAGACCCAGTACTTC.

The V call is TRBV27, the J call TRBJ2-7; TRBD2 aligns across 9 bases. The V and J ends lost 5 bases and 0 bases, in that order; junction bases with no gene match: 5. The CDR3 runs to 15 residues. Germline-derived CDR1 and CDR2 are MNHEY and SMNVEV (reference sequence). In DNA form, the CDR3 reads TGTGCCAGCAGTCAGCTAGCGGGGTTCTCCTACGAGCAGTACTTC. Translated: CASSQLAGFSYEQYF.

The V call is TRBV3-1 (or the pseudogene TRBV3-2), the J call TRBJ2-1; 8 bases align to TRBD2. Per the germline V gene, CDR1 is LGHDT and CDR2 is YNNKEL (reference sequence). The CDR3 runs 14 residues. With 4 bases clipped from V and 6 bases from J, the junction kept 5 bases outside the gene matches. CDR3 protein: CASSPGLVANEQFF. CDR3 nucleotide sequence: TGTGCCAGCAGCCCGGGACTAGTTGCCAATGAGCAGTTCTTC.

This chain links TRBV24-1 with TRBJ2-6, with 9 bases fitting TRBD1. Trimming at V came to 3 bases and at J to 1 base, leaving 9 bases not matched to a gene. There are 19 residues in the CDR3. CDR1 is KGHDR and CDR2 is SFDVKD in the germline V gene. CDR3 DNA sequence: TGTGCCACCAGTGATGTCTCTGGGACAGGGAGGTCTGGGGCCAACGTCCTGACTTTC. This gives the protein CATSDVSGTGRSGANVLTF.

The V and J genes are TRBV10-3 and TRBJ2-1, with D perhaps TRBD2 (5 bases). Germline V gene data show CDR1 as ENHRY and CDR2 as SYGVKD. CDR3 length equals 14 residues. The ends were cut back, 0 bases at V and 4 bases at J, with 7 bases in the middle. The CDR3 coding sequence is TGTGCCATCAGTGAGTCGGAGCGGTACAATGAGCAGTTCTTC. The encoded protein is CAISESERYNEQFF.

The sample holds one count of this clone. The chain has TRBV7-2 and TRBJ2-7, with D perhaps TRBD1 (6 bases). V lost 3 bases, J lost 3 bases, and 9 bases lay in between. The germline V gene has CDR1 SGHTA and CDR2 FQGNSA. CDR3 length: 13 amino acids. For the CDR3, the DNA is TGTGCCAGCAGCTTGGACAGTTTCTACGAGCAGTACTTC. Protein product: CASSLDSFYEQYF.

J is TRBJ2-6 and V is TRBV19, with D uncertain. The germline V gene encodes CDR1 LNHDA and CDR2 SQIVND (reference sequence). V lost 6 bases, J lost 0 bases, and 6 bases lay in between. This CDR3 region has 14 residues. CDR3 sequence: CASSQPSGANVLTF. The CDR3 nucleotides read TGTGCCAGTAGCCAGCCCTCTGGGGCCAACGTCCTGACTTTC. The full variable domain, with the rest looked up from reference TRBV19 and TRBJ2-6, is DGGITQSPKYLFRKEGQNVTLSCEQNLNHDAMYWYRQDPGQGLRLIYYSQIVNDFQKGDIAEGYSVSREKKESFPLTVTSAQKNPTAFYLCASSQPSGANVLTFGAGSRLTVL.

The J gene is TRBJ1-5, the V gene TRBV19; D is undetermined. The CDR3 length is 14 residues. The V end lost 5 bases, the J end lost 1 base, and 9 bases lay between the germline ends. Germline loops: CDR1 LNHDA, CDR2 SQIVND (reference sequence). The CDR3 region is CASSAYGSNQPQHF. The CDR3 DNA reads TGTGCCAGTAGTGCATATGGGAGCAATCAGCCCCAGCATTTT.

The V and J genes are TRBV6-5 and TRBJ2-7; D gene ambiguous. The CDR3 extends over 12 amino acids. V gave up 8 bases and J gave up 1 base, with 9 bases separating them. Germline CDR1 reads MNHEY; CDR2 reads SVGAGI. The CDR3: CASGRSSYEQYF. The CDR3, as DNA: TGTGCCAGCGGAAGGAGTTCCTACGAGCAGTACTTC.

This chain joins TRBV27 and TRBJ1-1, with D unresolved. CDR1 is MNHEY and CDR2 is SMNVEV in the germline V gene (reference sequence). Trimming stripped 4 bases from V and 1 base from J, with 13 bases between. This CDR3 has 15 amino acids. CDR3 residues: CASSSIIFSNTEAFF. CDR3 nucleotide sequence: TGTGCCAGCAGTTCAATCATATTTTCGAACACTGAAGCTTTCTTT.

The genes are TRBV30 and TRBJ2-7, with TRBD2 as a possible D gene (6 bases). The CDR3 sequence is 14 residues long. Germline loops: CDR1 GTSNPN, CDR2 SVGIG (reference sequence). V shed 5 bases and J shed 2 bases, with 16 bases lying between them. CDR3 coding DNA: TGTGCCTGGCAACCGGGACTTTCAACCTACGAGCAGTACTTC. Protein product: CAWQPGLSTYEQYF. Combining the CDR3 with reference TRBV30 and TRBJ2-7 gives the whole variable domain SQTIHQWPATLVQPVGSPLSLECTVEGTSNPNLYWYRQAAGRGLQLLFYSVGIGQISSEVPQNLSASRPQDRQFILSSKKLLLSDSGFYLCAWQPGLSTYEQYFGPGTRLTVT.

The table lists this clone with a count of one. This sequence joins TRBV5-6 and TRBJ2-3; D unresolved. This CDR3 is built from 13 residues. Germline V gives CDR1 SGHDT, CDR2 YYEEEE. The V and J ends lost 2 bases and 2 bases respectively, with 6 bases between them. For the CDR3, the DNA is TGTGCCAGCAGCTTAGGATACACAGATACGCAGTATTTT. The encoded protein is CASSLGYTDTQYF. The full variable domain, with the rest looked up from reference TRBV5-6 and TRBJ2-3, is DAGVTQSPTHLIKTRGQQVTLRCSPKSGHDTVSWYQQALGQGPQFIFQYYEEEERQRGNFPDRFSGHQFPNYSSELNVNALLLGDSALYLCASSLGYTDTQYFGPGTRLTVL.

The rearrangement uses TRBV15 and TRBJ1-2; no definite D call. CDR1 and CDR2 (germline): LNHNV, YYDKDF (reference sequence). The CDR3 consists of 12 residues. Trimming left V 4 bases short and J 4 bases short, with 7 bases between. The CDR3 loop is CATSTGPYGYTF. Written as DNA, the CDR3 is TGTGCCACCAGCACGGGCCCCTATGGCTACACCTTC.

The chain couples TRBV24-1 to TRBJ1-5, with D perhaps TRBD1 (5 bases). The CDR3 spans 16 residues. CDR1 is KGHDR and CDR2 is SFDVKD in the germline V gene. Trimming took off 9 bases at V and 0 bases at J, with 17 bases between the two ends. The CDR3 region has the DNA TGTGCCACCCGAAGGGCGGGGGTATATAGCAATCAGCCCCAGCATTTT. Encoded protein: CATRRAGVYSNQPQHF.

This chain links TRBV18 with TRBJ1-1; D gene ambiguous. The length of the CDR3 is 16 residues. Germline values: CDR1 KGHSH, CDR2 LQKENI. Deletions cut 2 bases from V and 3 bases from J, with 16 bases between. The CDR3 DNA reads TGTGCCAGCTCACCAAGGGTGGTGGGGTGGGACACTGAAGCTTTCTTT. Its protein product is CASSPRVVGWDTEAFF.

This clone appeared a few times. The gene calls are TRBV10-1 and TRBJ1-3, with D unclear. V lost 3 bases and J 4 bases, leaving 4 bases between the germline ends. The length of the CDR3 is 12 residues. From germline, CDR1 is WNHNN and CDR2 SYGVQD (reference sequence). The DNA for the CDR3 is TGCGCCAGCAGTGATTCGGGAAACACCATATATTTT. Its translation: CASSDSGNTIYF.

The chain recombines TRBV6-5 with TRBJ2-5; 9 nucleotides match TRBD2. V was pared by 4 bases and J by 6 bases, with 6 bases of the junction left unmatched. Germline lookup yields CDR1 MNHEY and CDR2 SVGAGI. The CDR3 totals 14 residues. For the CDR3, the DNA is TGTGCCAGCAGTTTCCGAGGACTAGCGCAGACCCAGTACTTC. Encoded protein: CASSFRGLAQTQYF.